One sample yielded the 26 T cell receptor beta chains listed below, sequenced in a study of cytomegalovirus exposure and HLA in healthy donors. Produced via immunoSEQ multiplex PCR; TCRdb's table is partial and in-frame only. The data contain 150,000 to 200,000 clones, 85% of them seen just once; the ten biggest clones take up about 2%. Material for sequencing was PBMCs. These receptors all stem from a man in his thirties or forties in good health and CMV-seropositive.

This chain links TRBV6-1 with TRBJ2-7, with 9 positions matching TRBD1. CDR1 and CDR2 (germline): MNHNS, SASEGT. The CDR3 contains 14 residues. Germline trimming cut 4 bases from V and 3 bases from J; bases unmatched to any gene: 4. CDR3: CASSASGQGYEQYF. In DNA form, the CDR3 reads TGTGCCAGCAGTGCCTCGGGACAGGGCTACGAGCAGTACTTC.

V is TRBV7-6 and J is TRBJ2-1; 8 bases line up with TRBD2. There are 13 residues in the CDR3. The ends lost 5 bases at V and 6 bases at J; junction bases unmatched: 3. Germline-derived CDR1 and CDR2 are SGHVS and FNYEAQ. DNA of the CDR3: TGTGCCAGCAGCCCTCGGGGGGGCAATGAGCAGTTCTTC. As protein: CASSPRGGNEQFF.

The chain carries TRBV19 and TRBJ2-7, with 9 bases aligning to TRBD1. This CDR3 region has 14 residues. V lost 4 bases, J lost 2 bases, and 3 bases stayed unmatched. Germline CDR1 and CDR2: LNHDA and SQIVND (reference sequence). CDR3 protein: CASSRGTGTYEQYF. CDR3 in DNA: TGTGCCAGTAGTAGAGGGACAGGGACCTACGAGCAGTACTTC.

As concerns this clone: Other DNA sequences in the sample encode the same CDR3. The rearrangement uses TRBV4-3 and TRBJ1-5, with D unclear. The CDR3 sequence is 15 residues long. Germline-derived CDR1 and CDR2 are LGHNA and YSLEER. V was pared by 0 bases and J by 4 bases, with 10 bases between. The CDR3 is CASSQDGSSNQPQHF. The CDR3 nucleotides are TGCGCCAGCAGCCAAGACGGGTCATCAAATCAGCCCCAGCATTTT.

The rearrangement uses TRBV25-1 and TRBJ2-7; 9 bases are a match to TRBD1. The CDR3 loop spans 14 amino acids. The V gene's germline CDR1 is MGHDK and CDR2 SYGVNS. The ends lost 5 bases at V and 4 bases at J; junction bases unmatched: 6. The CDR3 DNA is TGTGCCAGCAGTTTCGGGACAGGGAATTACGAGCAGTACTTC. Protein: CASSFGTGNYEQYF.

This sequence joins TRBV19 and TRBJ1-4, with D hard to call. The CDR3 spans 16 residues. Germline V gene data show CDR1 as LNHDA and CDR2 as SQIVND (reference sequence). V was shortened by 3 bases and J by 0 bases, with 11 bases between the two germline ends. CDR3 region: CASSIRGGTTNEKLFF. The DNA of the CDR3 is TGTGCCAGTAGTATCCGGGGAGGGACAACTAATGAAAAACTGTTTTTT. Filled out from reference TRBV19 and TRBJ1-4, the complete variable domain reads DGGITQSPKYLFRKEGQNVTLSCEQNLNHDAMYWYRQDPGQGLRLIYYSQIVNDFQKGDIAEGYSVSREKKESFPLTVTSAQKNPTAFYLCASSIRGGTTNEKLFFGSGTQLSVL.

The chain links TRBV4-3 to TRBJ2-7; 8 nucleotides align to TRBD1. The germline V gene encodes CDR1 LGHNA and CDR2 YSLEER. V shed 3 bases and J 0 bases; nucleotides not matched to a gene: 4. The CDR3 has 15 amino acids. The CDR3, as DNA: TGCGCCAGCAGCCACCGGACAGGGAGCTCCTACGAGCAGTACTTC. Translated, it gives CASSHRTGSSYEQYF.

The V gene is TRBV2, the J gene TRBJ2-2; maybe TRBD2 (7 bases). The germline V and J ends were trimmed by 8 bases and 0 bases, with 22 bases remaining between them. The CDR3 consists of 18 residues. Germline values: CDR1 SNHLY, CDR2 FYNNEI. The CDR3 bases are TGTGCCAGCCATAGGGGGGGGACCTCGGGGCCGAACACCGGGGAGCTGTTTTTT. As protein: CASHRGGTSGPNTGELFF.

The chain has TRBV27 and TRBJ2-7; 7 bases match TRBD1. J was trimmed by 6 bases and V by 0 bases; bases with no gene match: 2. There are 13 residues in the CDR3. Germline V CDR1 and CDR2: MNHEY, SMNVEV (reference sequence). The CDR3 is CASSLSPGGEQYF. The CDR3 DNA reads TGTGCCAGCAGTTTATCTCCAGGGGGCGAGCAGTACTTC.

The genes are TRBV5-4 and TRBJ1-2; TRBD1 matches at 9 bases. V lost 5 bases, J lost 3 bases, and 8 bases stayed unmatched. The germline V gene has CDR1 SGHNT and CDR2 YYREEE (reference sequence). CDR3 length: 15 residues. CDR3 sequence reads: CASSSGQGIYYGYTF. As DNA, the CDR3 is TGTGCCAGCAGTTCCGGACAGGGGATTTACTATGGCTACACCTTC.

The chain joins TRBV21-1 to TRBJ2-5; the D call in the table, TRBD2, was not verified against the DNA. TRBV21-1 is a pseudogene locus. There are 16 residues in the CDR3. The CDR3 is CASSKSSLAGEETQYF. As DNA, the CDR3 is TGTGCCAGCAGCAAATCGTCTCTAGCGGGGGAAGAGACCCAGTACTTC.

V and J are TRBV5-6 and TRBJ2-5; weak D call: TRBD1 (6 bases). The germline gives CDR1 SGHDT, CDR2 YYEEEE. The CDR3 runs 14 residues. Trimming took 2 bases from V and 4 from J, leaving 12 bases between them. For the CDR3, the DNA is TGTGCCAGCAGCTTCGATTGGGGGCGAGAGACCCAGTACTTC. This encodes CASSFDWGRETQYF.

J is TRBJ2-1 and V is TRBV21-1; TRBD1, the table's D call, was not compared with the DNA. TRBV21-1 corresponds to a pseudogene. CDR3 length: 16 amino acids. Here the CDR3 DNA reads TGTGCCAGCAGCAAACCCGAAAGGGGGACAGGGAATGAGCAGTTCTTC. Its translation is CASSKPERGTGNEQFF.

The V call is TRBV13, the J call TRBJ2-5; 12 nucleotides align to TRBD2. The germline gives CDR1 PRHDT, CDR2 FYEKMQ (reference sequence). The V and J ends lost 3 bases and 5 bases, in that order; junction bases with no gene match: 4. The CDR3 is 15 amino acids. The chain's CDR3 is CASSLTSGGRETQYF. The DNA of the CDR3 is TGTGCCAGCAGCTTGACTAGCGGGGGACGGGAGACCCAGTACTTC.

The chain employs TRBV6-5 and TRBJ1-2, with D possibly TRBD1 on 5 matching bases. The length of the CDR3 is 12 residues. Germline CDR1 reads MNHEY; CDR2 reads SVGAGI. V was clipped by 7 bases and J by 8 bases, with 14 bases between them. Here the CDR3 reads CASTNMGLGYTF. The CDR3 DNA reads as TGTGCCAGCACTAACATGGGGCTGGGCTACACCTTC.

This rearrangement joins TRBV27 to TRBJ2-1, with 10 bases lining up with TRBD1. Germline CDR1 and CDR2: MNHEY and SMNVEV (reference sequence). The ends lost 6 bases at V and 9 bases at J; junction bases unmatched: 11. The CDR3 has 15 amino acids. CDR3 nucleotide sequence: TGTGCCAGCAGCCCGGACAGGGGGGGGTATAGTGAGCAGTTCTTC. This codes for CASSPDRGGYSEQFF.

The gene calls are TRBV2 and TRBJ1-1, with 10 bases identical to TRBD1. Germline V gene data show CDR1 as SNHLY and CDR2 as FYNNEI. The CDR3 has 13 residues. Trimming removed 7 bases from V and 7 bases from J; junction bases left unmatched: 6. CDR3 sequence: CASTGDRGYEAFF. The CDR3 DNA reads TGTGCCAGCACTGGGGACAGGGGTTATGAAGCTTTCTTT. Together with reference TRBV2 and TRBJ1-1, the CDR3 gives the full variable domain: EPEVTQTPSHQVTQMGQEVILRCVPISNHLYFYWYRQILGQKVEFLVSFYNNEISEKSEIFDDQFSVERPDGSNFTLKIRSTKLEDSAMYFCASTGDRGYEAFFGQGTRLTVV.

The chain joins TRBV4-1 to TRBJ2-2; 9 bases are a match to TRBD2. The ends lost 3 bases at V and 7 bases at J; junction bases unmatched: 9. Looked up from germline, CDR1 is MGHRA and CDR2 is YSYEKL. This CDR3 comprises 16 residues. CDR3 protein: CASSQSERGAVGELFF. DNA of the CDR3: TGCGCCAGCAGCCAGTCTGAGCGGGGGGCGGTCGGGGAGCTGTTTTTT.

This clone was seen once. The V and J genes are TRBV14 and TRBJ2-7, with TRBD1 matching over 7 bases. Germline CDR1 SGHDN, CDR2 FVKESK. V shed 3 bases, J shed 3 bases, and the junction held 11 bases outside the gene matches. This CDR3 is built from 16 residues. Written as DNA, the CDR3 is TGTGCCAGCAGCCATTACCACAGGGGCGCCTTCTACGAGCAGTACTTC. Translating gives CASSHYHRGAFYEQYF.

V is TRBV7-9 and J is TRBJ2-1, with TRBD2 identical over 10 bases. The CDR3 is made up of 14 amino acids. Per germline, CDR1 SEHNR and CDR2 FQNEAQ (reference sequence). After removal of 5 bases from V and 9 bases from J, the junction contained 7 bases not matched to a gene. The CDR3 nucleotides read TGTGCCAGCAGCCCACAGCGGGGGGGCCGTGAGCAGTTCTTC. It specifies CASSPQRGGREQFF.

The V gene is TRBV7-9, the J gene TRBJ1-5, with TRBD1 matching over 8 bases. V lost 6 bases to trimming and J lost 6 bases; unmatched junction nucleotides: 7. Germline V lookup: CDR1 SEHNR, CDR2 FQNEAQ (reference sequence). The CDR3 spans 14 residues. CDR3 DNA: TGTGCCAGCAGTCCTGACAGGGGTGTTCAGCCCCAGCATTTT. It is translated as CASSPDRGVQPQHF.

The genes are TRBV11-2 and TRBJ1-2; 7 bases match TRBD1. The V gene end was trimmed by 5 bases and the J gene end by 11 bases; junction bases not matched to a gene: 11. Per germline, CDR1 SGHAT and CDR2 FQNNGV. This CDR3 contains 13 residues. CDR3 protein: CASSTPGQDRYTF. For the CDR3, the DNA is TGTGCCAGCAGCACCCCCGGACAGGACCGTTACACCTTC.

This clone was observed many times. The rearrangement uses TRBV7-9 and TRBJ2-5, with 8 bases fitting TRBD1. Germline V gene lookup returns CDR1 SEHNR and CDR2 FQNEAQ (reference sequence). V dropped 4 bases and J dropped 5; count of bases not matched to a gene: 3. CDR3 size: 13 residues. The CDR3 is CASSSRGPETQYF. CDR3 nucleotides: TGTGCCAGCAGCTCCAGGGGGCCGGAGACCCAGTACTTC.

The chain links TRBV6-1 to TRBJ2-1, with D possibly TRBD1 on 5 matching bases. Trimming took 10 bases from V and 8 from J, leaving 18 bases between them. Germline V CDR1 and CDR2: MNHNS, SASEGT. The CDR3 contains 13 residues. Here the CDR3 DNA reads TGTGCCACCCCGAAAGGGGTCCCCCATGAGCAGTTCTTC. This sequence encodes CATPKGVPHEQFF.

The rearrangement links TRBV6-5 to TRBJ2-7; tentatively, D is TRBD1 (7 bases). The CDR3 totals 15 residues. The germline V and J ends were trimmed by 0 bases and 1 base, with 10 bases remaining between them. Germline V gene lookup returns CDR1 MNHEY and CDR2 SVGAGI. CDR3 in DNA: TGTGCCAGCAGTTACTCGTCAGGGGGGTCCTACGAGCAGTACTTC. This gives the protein CASSYSSGGSYEQYF.

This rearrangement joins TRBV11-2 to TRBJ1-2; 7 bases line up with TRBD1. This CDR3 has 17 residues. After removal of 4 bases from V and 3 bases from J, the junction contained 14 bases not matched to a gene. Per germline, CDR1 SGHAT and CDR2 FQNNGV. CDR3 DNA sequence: TGTGCCAGCAGCTCTCTCCTCAACAGGGGTCGCGACTATGGCTACACCTTC. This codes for CASSSLLNRGRDYGYTF.